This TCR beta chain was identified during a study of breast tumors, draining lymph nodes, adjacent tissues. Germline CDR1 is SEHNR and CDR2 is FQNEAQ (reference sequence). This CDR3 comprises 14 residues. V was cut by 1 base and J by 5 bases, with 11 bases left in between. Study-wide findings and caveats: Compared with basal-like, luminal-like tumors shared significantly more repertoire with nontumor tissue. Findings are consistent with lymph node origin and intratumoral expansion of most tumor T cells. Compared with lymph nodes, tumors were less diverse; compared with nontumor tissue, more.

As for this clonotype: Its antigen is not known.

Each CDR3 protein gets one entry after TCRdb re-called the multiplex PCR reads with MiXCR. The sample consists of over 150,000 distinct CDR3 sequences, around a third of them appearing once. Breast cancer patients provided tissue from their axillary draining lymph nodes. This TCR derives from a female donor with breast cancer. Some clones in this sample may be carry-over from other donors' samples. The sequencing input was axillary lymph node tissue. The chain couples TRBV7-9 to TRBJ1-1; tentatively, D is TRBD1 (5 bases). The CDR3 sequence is CASSLVGGVTEAFF. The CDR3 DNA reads TGTGCCAGCAGCTTAGTTGGAGGGGTAACTGAAGCTTTCTTT.